Below are 31 T cell receptor beta chains sequenced from a single sample in a study of breast tumors, draining lymph nodes, adjacent tissues. TCRdb re-analysed the multiplex PCR reads in MiXCR, keeping a single row per CDR3 protein. The sample holds around 150,000 distinct CDR3 sequences, 30% to 35% seen once. Breast cancer patients provided tissue from their axillary draining lymph nodes. The sample consisted of axillary lymph node tissue. Every receptor here comes from a female donor with breast cancer. Some clones in this sample may be carry-over from other donors' samples.

This clonotype occurred many times. V is TRBV5-4 and J is TRBJ2-5, with D possibly being TRBD1 (5 bases). This CDR3 has 15 amino acids. Trimming removed 4 bases from V and 1 base from J, with 14 bases in between. Germline CDR1 reads SGHNT; CDR2 reads YYREEE (reference sequence). CDR3 sequence (DNA): TGTGCCAGCAGCGGAAGGGGTGCCCCCCAAGAGACCCAGTACTTC. It codes for CASSGRGAPQETQYF. Looking up the rest from reference TRBV5-4 and TRBJ2-5 gives the full variable domain: ETGVTQSPTHLIKTRGQQVTLRCSSQSGHNTVSWYQQALGQGPQFIFQYYREEENGRGNFPPRFSGLQFPNYSSELNVNALELDDSALYLCASSGRGAPQETQYFGPGTRLLVL.

This clonotype was seen ten or more times. This chain links TRBV20-1 with TRBJ1-5; unclear D gene. The CDR3 contains 12 residues. Trimming took 0 bases from V and 1 from J, leaving 1 base between them. Germline CDR1 reads DFQATT; CDR2 reads SNEGSKA (reference sequence). The CDR3 DNA is TGCAGTGCTAGAGAAAGCAATCAGCCCCAGCATTTT. Translating it yields CSARESNQPQHF.

This clonotype was counted many times. The chain couples TRBV24-1 to TRBJ2-7; no firm D call. The V end was cut by 6 bases, the J end by 6 bases, with 5 bases between. Germline V CDR1 and CDR2: KGHDR, SFDVKD. This CDR3 has 10 amino acids. CDR3 nucleotides: TGTGCCACCAGTCAGGTCGAGCAGTACGTC. This translates into CATSQVEQYV.

The gene calls are TRBV12-3 or TRBV12-4 and TRBJ2-3; TRBD1 matches 11 bases. The CDR3 length is 15 residues. V dropped 6 bases and J dropped 11; count of bases not matched to a gene: 13. The CDR3 DNA follows: TGTGCCAGCAGCATCGGACAGGGGGCGTTCAATGAGCAGTATTTT. Translated, it gives CASSIGQGAFNEQYF.

This clonotype occurred a few times. The J gene is TRBJ2-1, the V gene TRBV6-5; D is uncertain. The CDR3 is 14 amino acids. V lost 5 bases to trimming and J lost 0 bases, with 8 bases between them. Germline CDR1 is MNHEY and CDR2 is SVGAGI. In DNA, the CDR3 is TGTGCCAGCAGTCCCAGGAGCTCCTACAATGAGCAGTTCTTC. Its translation is CASSPRSSYNEQFF.

This clonotype was recorded many times. J is TRBJ1-2 and V is TRBV9; D is uncertain. Trimming took off 5 bases at V and 8 bases at J, with 10 bases between the two ends. The length of the CDR3 is 11 residues. Germline V gene sequence: CDR1 SGDLS, CDR2 YYNGEE. CDR3 bases: TGTGCCAGCAGACGGGAGTACGGCTACACCTTC. Protein sequence: CASRREYGYTF.

Only a few counts were recorded for this clonotype. A much larger clone sits a single nucleotide away, making a read error possible. The V call is TRBV7-2, the J call TRBJ1-2; the D gene is possibly TRBD1 (5 bases). The CDR3 has 16 amino acids. CDR1 SGHTA and CDR2 FQGNSA come from the germline V gene. The CDR3 region has the DNA TGTGCCAGCAGCTTAGGGGGCGGCAGGGTGGTCTATGGCCACACCTTC. Translating it yields CASSLGGGRVVYGHTF.

This clonotype was detected ten times or more. The rearrangement joins TRBV6-6 to TRBJ2-7; no firm D call. Germline CDR1 reads MNHNY; CDR2 reads SVGAGI (reference sequence). The CDR3 runs to 13 residues. Between the trimmed V and J ends, which lost 1 base and 5 bases, there was a span of 9 bases. CDR3 sequence reads: CASSYLDPNEQYV. The CDR3 DNA sequence: TGTGCCAGCAGTTACTTGGATCCCAACGAGCAGTACGTC.

This clonotype was seen ten or more times. CDR3 amino acids: CAISLAGGGEDTQYF. The CDR3 nucleotides are TGTGCCATCAGTTTAGCGGGGGGAGGGGAAGATACGCAGTATTTT. J is TRBJ2-3 and V is TRBV10-3; 10 bases line up with TRBD2. Germline V gene sequence: CDR1 ENHRY, CDR2 SYGVKD. J was trimmed by 5 bases and V by 5 bases; bases with no gene match: 7. The length of the CDR3 is 15 residues.

This clonotype has ten or more counts. The rearrangement links TRBV4-1 to TRBJ2-7, with a tentative D call TRBD2 (6 bases). Deletions cut 4 bases from V and 0 bases from J, with 16 bases between. Germline V lookup: CDR1 MGHRA, CDR2 YSYEKL. CDR3 length: 16 amino acids. The CDR3 loop reads CASSPSYEGLSYEQYF. CDR3 DNA sequence: TGCGCCAGCAGCCCGTCGTACGAGGGACTCTCCTACGAGCAGTACTTC.

This clonotype was seen a handful of times. The chain couples TRBV6-2 or TRBV6-3 to TRBJ1-5; TRBD1 matches 11 bases. Germline V CDR1 and CDR2: MNHEY, SVGEGT. The CDR3 is 15 amino acids. V was clipped by 2 bases and J by 9 bases; unmatched bases: 6. Here the CDR3 reads CASSYPGQGAWPQHF. Here the CDR3 DNA reads TGTGCCAGCAGTTACCCCGGACAGGGGGCTTGGCCCCAGCATTTT.

This clonotype appeared a few times. The chain recombines TRBV7-2 with TRBJ1-1; D may be TRBD1 (5 bases). The germline V and J ends were trimmed by 3 bases and 1 base, with 12 bases remaining between them. In germline, CDR1 is SGHTA, CDR2 FQGNSA. This CDR3 contains 15 residues. This CDR3 reads CASSFTTEPNTEAFF. Here the CDR3 DNA reads TGTGCCAGCAGCTTTACGACAGAGCCGAACACTGAAGCTTTCTTT.

This clonotype showed up many times. The chain employs TRBV7-6 and TRBJ2-1, with D hard to call. V was trimmed by 3 bases and J by 12 bases, leaving 15 bases between them. Per germline, CDR1 SGHVS and CDR2 FNYEAQ. The CDR3 is 13 residues long. The CDR3 bases are TGTGCCAGCAGCTTTTTGACCGCTGGCGTGCAGTTCTTC. Its protein is CASSFLTAGVQFF.

This chain links TRBV5-4 with TRBJ1-1; TRBD1 is a possible D gene (5 bases). Trimming took off 0 bases at V and 8 bases at J, with 11 bases between the two ends. There are 13 residues in the CDR3. Germline V gene sequence: CDR1 SGHNT, CDR2 YYREEE (reference sequence). The CDR3: CASSLDAGREAFF. In DNA, the CDR3 is TGTGCCAGCAGCTTGGATGCGGGGCGGGAAGCTTTCTTT.

In this sample, this clonotype turned up a few times. A much larger clone differs from this one at a single base, so this may be a read error. This chain's CDR3 is CASSCPGSGYTF. CDR3 bases: TGTGCCAGCAGTTGCCCAGGCTCTGGCTACACCTTC. This chain connects TRBV6-6 to TRBJ1-2; D not certain. The CDR3 loop spans 12 amino acids. Trimming left V 4 bases short and J 7 bases short, with 10 bases between. Germline-derived CDR1 and CDR2 are MNHNY and SVGAGI (reference sequence).

This clonotype was counted ten times or more. The V and J genes are TRBV6-5 and TRBJ2-7; TRBD1 aligns across 7 bases. Germline loops: CDR1 MNHEY, CDR2 SVGAGI. There are 14 residues in the CDR3. The V segment lost 5 bases and the J segment 1 base; nucleotides outside the gene matches: 5. In DNA form, the CDR3 reads TGTGCCAGCAGTCACGGGACAGAATCCTACGAGCAGTACTTC. This encodes CASSHGTESYEQYF.

The genes are TRBV5-1 and TRBJ2-7; 8 bases are shared with TRBD2. The germline CDR1 and CDR2 sequences are SGHRS and YFSETQ. The CDR3 length is 18 residues. The V gene end was trimmed by 4 bases and the J gene end by 5 bases; junction bases not matched to a gene: 20. The CDR3 sequence: CASSIRTSREDSFDEQYF. The CDR3 DNA reads TGCGCCAGCAGCATCCGGACTAGCAGGGAAGACAGTTTCGACGAGCAGTACTTC.

This clonotype was detected many times. V usage is TRBV12-3 or TRBV12-4 and J usage is TRBJ1-2; D possibly corresponds to TRBD1 (6 bases). The CDR3 runs to 13 residues. V lost 5 bases to trimming and J lost 4 bases, with 11 bases between them. The CDR3 DNA reads as TGTGCCAGCAGTCCGGGGGGGCTCTATGGCTACACCTTC. It is translated as CASSPGGLYGYTF.

This clonotype came up many times. V usage is TRBV20-1 and J usage is TRBJ2-3; TRBD2 might be the D (5 bases). The CDR3 sequence is 15 residues long. The V end lost 0 bases, the J end lost 4 bases, and 14 bases lay between the germline ends. The germline CDR1 and CDR2 sequences are DFQATT and SNEGSKA (reference sequence). The CDR3 bases are TGCAGTGCTAGAGATTTGTTAGCGACGGCAGATACGCAGTATTTT. It translates to CSARDLLATADTQYF.

The J gene is TRBJ2-5, the V gene TRBV29-1; TRBD2 might be the D (5 bases). Trimming removed 7 bases at V and 2 bases at J, with 14 bases between. The CDR3 is 13 amino acids. Germline V gene data show CDR1 as SQVTM and CDR2 as ANQGSEA. The CDR3 loop is CSAEGPAQETQYF. The CDR3 DNA is TGCAGCGCTGAGGGCCCAGCTCAAGAGACCCAGTACTTC.

Comments on this clonotype: Relative to the germline gene, one junction end is altered; a read error may explain this. The chain is built from TRBV20-1 and TRBJ2-6, with a possible D match to TRBD1 (5 bases). The CDR3 has 14 amino acids. CDR1 is DFQATT and CDR2 is SNEGSKA in the germline V gene (reference sequence). The CDR3 is CSASRTAGATVLTF. CDR3 nucleotides: TGCAGTGCTTCTCGAACGGCTGGGGCCACCGTCCTGACTTTC.

This clonotype was counted at least ten times. The chain employs TRBV20-1 and TRBJ2-5, with 10 bases lining up with TRBD1. The CDR3 totals 14 residues. V gave up 3 bases and J gave up 5 bases; unmatched junction bases: 6. CDR1 and CDR2 (germline): DFQATT, SNEGSKA (reference sequence). CDR3 loop: CSASYDRGPETQYF. In nucleotides, the CDR3 is TGCAGTGCTAGTTATGACAGGGGGCCGGAGACCCAGTACTTC.

Comments on this clonotype: Since the CDR3 does not end with the conserved phenylalanine or tryptophan, this likely comes from a read error. CDR3 nucleotides: TGTGCCAGCAGCCGACACAGGGCTGGGGGTGGCGATGAGCAGTTCCTC. It codes for CASSRHRAGGGDEQFL. The rearrangement joins TRBV7-9 to TRBJ2-1; possibly TRBD1 for D (6 bases). The V gene lost 5 bases and the J gene lost 8 bases, with 22 bases spanning the gap. CDR3 size: 16 residues. Germline CDR1 and CDR2: SEHNR and FQNEAQ (reference sequence).

This chain joins TRBV7-6 and TRBJ1-6; no definite D call. Trimming took 5 bases from V and 9 from J, leaving 11 bases between them. This CDR3 has 13 amino acids. Germline values: CDR1 SGHVS, CDR2 FNYEAQ. CDR3 in amino acids: CASSPLEGSPLHF. The CDR3 bases are TGTGCCAGCAGCCCCCTAGAGGGTTCACCCCTCCACTTT.

This clonotype was recorded at least ten times. This chain links TRBV19 with TRBJ1-5, with TRBD1 matching 9 bases. Germline V CDR1 and CDR2: LNHDA, SQIVND (reference sequence). J gave up 4 bases and V 3 bases, and 7 bases lay outside the gene matches. There are 16 residues in the CDR3. The CDR3 DNA sequence: TGTGCCAGTAGTATGCGGGGACAGGGTTCTAATCAGCCCCAGCATTTT. Translating gives CASSMRGQGSNQPQHF.

This clonotype occurred many times. The J gene is TRBJ2-1, the V gene TRBV20-1; D might be TRBD2 (5 bases). The CDR3 length is 15 residues. V was pared by 3 bases and J by 3 bases, with 15 bases between. Per germline, CDR1 DFQATT and CDR2 SNEGSKA (reference sequence). The chain's CDR3 is CSASNGKLYYNEQFF. Written as DNA, the CDR3 is TGCAGTGCTAGTAACGGGAAATTATACTACAATGAGCAGTTCTTC.

With regard to this clonotype: One end of the junction fails to match germline, which may point to a read error. The chain links TRBV7-9 to TRBJ2-5, with 8 bases identical to TRBD1. Per the germline V gene, CDR1 is SEHNR and CDR2 is FQNEAQ (reference sequence). The CDR3 is 17 amino acids. The CDR3 loop reads CASSSQTGVGIQETQYF. The CDR3 bases are TGTGCCAGCAGCTCACAGACAGGGGTCGGGATCCAAGAGACTCAGTACTTC.

This clonotype was counted many times. The CDR3 DNA follows: TGTGCCAGCAGTGAAGCCGACCCGGGAGGGCCCTATGGCTACACCTTC. Translating it yields CASSEADPGGPYGYTF. The genes are TRBV6-1 and TRBJ1-2; D is unclear. CDR3 size: 16 residues. Germline assignment: CDR1 MNHNS and CDR2 SASEGT. V lost 0 bases to trimming and J lost 4 bases, with 15 bases between them.

This clonotype has a handful of counts. J is TRBJ1-5 and V is TRBV19; possibly TRBD1 for D (5 bases). V lost 4 bases to trimming and J lost 6 bases, with 10 bases between them. CDR3 size: 13 residues. Germline loops: CDR1 LNHDA, CDR2 SQIVND (reference sequence). The CDR3 DNA is TGTGCCAGTAGTACTCAGGGAGGTCAGCCCCAGCATTTT. Protein product: CASSTQGGQPQHF.

The sample holds many counts of this clonotype. This rearrangement joins TRBV6-1 to TRBJ2-1, with D uncertain. Germline CDR1 MNHNS, CDR2 SASEGT. This CDR3 spans 13 amino acids. Between the trimmed V and J ends, which lost 1 base and 5 bases, there was a span of 6 bases. This chain's CDR3 is CASSEVGDNEQFF. The CDR3 DNA sequence: TGTGCCAGCAGTGAAGTTGGGGACAATGAGCAGTTCTTC.

This clonotype was detected ten times or more. At one end, the junction sequence differs from germline, possibly due to a read error. The chain recombines TRBV7-2 with TRBJ1-2; 8 bases are a match to TRBD1. The germline gives CDR1 SGHTA, CDR2 FQGNSA. This CDR3 is built from 12 residues. The CDR3 DNA follows: TGTGTCAGCGGACAGGGAGACTATGGCTACACCTTC. It translates to CVSGQGDYGYTF.